This passage covers 19 T cell receptor beta chains from one sample sequenced in a study of T cells in women clearing cervical HPV infection. Sequencing was performed with immunoSEQ multiplex PCR; in TCRdb, only in-frame clones are kept and a portion is missing. Its table lists 20,000 to 25,000 clones. Material for sequencing was blood buffy coat. The receptors originated from a woman aged 18 to 75 with a cervical HPV16 infection that either progressed to CIN3+ or cleared (not recorded which).

Turning to this clone: The DNA ends 3 residues before the CDR3 does, and the rest of the CDR3 is filled in from the germline J gene. This chain uses TRBV18 with TRBJ2-1; D is unresolved. There are 15 residues in the CDR3. Germline-derived CDR1 and CDR2 are KGHSH and LQKENI. V lost 5 bases to trimming and J lost 7 bases, with 18 bases between them. CDR3: CASSDDKVGRNEQFF. The CDR3 DNA, read in part, is TGTGCCAGCTCAGACGACAAGGTCGGTCGGAATGAG.

As regards this clone: The CDR3 end is not reached by the read, which stops 3 residues before it; the germline J gene fills it in. V usage is TRBV29-1 and J usage is TRBJ2-7; TRBD1 agrees at 9 bases. With V trimmed by 7 bases and J by 2 bases, 3 bases remained unmatched. Germline CDR1 is SQVTM and CDR2 is ANQGSEA. This CDR3 is 12 amino acids long. CDR3 residues: CSGGTGTYEQYF. Partial CDR3 DNA: TGCAGCGGGGGGACAGGGACCTACGAG.

The chain's CDR3 is CASSPPGTALPQHF. The sequenced CDR3 bases are TGTGCCAGCTCACCCCCCGGGACAGCCTTACCC. This rearrangement joins TRBV18 to TRBJ1-5; 7 bases agree with TRBD1. Read data end 3 residues before the CDR3 end; the end is taken from the germline J gene. The CDR3 totals 14 residues. Germline-derived CDR1 and CDR2 are KGHSH and LQKENI. Combining the CDR3 with reference TRBV18 and TRBJ1-5 gives the whole variable domain NAGVMQNPRHLVRRRGQEARLRCSPMKGHSHVYWYRQLPEEGLKFMVYLQKENIIDESGMPKERFSAEFPKEGPSILRIQQVVRGDSAAYFCASSPPGTALPQHFGDGTRLSIL.

Turning to this clone: Read sequence stops 3 residues before the CDR3 end, and the germline J gene provides the missing end. The chain couples TRBV18 to TRBJ2-7; D gene ambiguous. Per the germline V gene, CDR1 is KGHSH and CDR2 is LQKENI. CDR3 length: 17 residues. V lost 1 base to trimming and J lost 0 bases, with 16 bases between them. The part of the CDR3 DNA that was read is TGTGCCAGCTCACCACGAAGTAACAGAGGATTCTCCTACGAG. This encodes CASSPRSNRGFSYE. The full CDR3 protein is CASSPRSNRGFSYEQYF.

Points on this clone: Sequencing ends 3 residues short of the CDR3 end; the germline J gene provides the rest. The chain recombines TRBV19 with TRBJ2-6; D gene unclear. The CDR3 consists of 15 residues. From germline, CDR1 is LNHDA and CDR2 SQIVND (reference sequence). The V end lost 6 bases, the J end lost 0 bases, and 9 bases lay between the germline ends. Incomplete CDR3 DNA: TGTGCCAGTAGCGTAGTGAGCTCTGGGGCCAACGTC. Amino acid sequence: CASSVVSSGANV. The whole CDR3 protein reads CASSVVSSGANVLTF.

A note on this clone: The read is 3 residues too short to cover the CDR3 end, so that end is filled in from the germline J gene. The chain couples TRBV6-1 to TRBJ2-1, with 8 bases lining up with TRBD2. Germline CDR1 and CDR2: MNHNS and SASEGT. Trimming removed 2 bases from V and 0 bases from J; junction bases left unmatched: 0. The CDR3 contains 15 residues. The CDR3 region is CASSELAGSYNEQFF. The part of the CDR3 DNA that was read is TGTGCCAGCAGTGAACTAGCGGGCTCCTACAATGAG.

About this clone: Read data end 3 residues before the CDR3 end; the end is taken from the germline J gene. The chain combines TRBV20-1 with TRBJ2-3; 11 bases match TRBD2. Per germline, CDR1 DFQATT and CDR2 SNEGSKA (reference sequence). The CDR3 contains 14 residues. The part of the CDR3 DNA that was read is TGCAGTGCACCCCTAGCGGGAGGCCCCCACACG. It yields the protein CSAPLAGGPHT. The whole CDR3 protein reads CSAPLAGGPHTQYF.

The CDR3 here is CSARTGVAGHYEQYF. The DNA read from the CDR3 is TGCAGTGCTAGAACCGGGGTAGCGGGGCACTACGAG. The rearrangement joins TRBV20-1 to TRBJ2-7; 8 positions agree with TRBD2. The read finishes 3 residues shy of the CDR3 end, and the germline J gene is used to complete it. This CDR3 region has 15 residues. V lost 2 bases and J lost 3; bases outside the gene matches: 9. Germline CDR1 DFQATT, CDR2 SNEGSKA (reference sequence).

Notes on this clone: The read stops 3 residues short of the end of the CDR3; the missing end is completed from the germline J gene. The rearrangement joins TRBV5-1 to TRBJ2-2, with D possibly matching TRBD1 (5 bases). The V end was cut by 0 bases, the J end by 4 bases, with 13 bases between. CDR1 is SGHRS and CDR2 is YFSETQ in the germline V gene. CDR3 length: 16 residues. The part of the CDR3 DNA that was read is TGCGCCAGCAGCTTGGCCCCAGGGTCGGGCACCGGGGAG. Translation gives CASSLAPGSGTGE. Given in full, the CDR3 is CASSLAPGSGTGELFF.

Regarding this clone: The DNA ends 3 residues before the CDR3 does, and the rest of the CDR3 is filled in from the germline J gene. The V call is TRBV20-1, the J call TRBJ1-1; TRBD1 might be the D (6 bases). Germline CDR1 DFQATT, CDR2 SNEGSKA (reference sequence). Between the trimmed V and J ends, which lost 6 bases and 4 bases, there was a span of 15 bases. The CDR3 is made up of 13 amino acids. The CDR3 spells CSAPTGTTTEAFF. CDR3 DNA, as far as it was read: TGCAGTGCACCAACAGGGACTACCACTGAA.

With regard to this clone: The observed sequence ends 3 residues before the CDR3 terminus, with the missing tail filled in from the germline J gene. V is TRBV5-1 and J is TRBJ1-2; the match to TRBD1 covers 9 bases. The CDR3 loop spans 16 amino acids. The ends lost 1 base at V and 4 bases at J; junction bases unmatched: 8. Per germline, CDR1 SGHRS and CDR2 YFSETQ. The CDR3 region is CASSLTIPGQGYGYTF. The CDR3 DNA, read in part, is TGCGCCAGCAGCTTGACTATCCCGGGACAGGGCTATGGC. Filled out from reference TRBV5-1 and TRBJ1-2, the complete variable domain reads KAGVTQTPRYLIKTRGQQVTLSCSPISGHRSVSWYQQTPGQGLQFLFEYFSETQRNKGNFPGRFSGRQFSNSRSEMNVSTLELGDSALYLCASSLTIPGQGYGYTFGSGTRLTVV.

With regard to this clone: The read halts 3 residues ahead of the CDR3 end, with the missing end drawn from the germline J gene. V and J are TRBV30 and TRBJ2-1; 8 bases agree with TRBD2. The CDR3 is made up of 14 amino acids. V trimming: 6 bases; J trimming: 7 bases; junction bases outside the gene matches: 11. Germline CDR1 and CDR2: GTSNPN and SVGIG (reference sequence). The part of the CDR3 DNA that was read is TGTGCCTGTCTGCCGGGACTAGTAGTTAATGAG. Its translation is CACLPGLVVNE. Given in full, the CDR3 is CACLPGLVVNEQFF.

In the case of this clone: The read ends 3 residues shy of where the CDR3 ends; the end is completed using the germline J gene. The V gene is TRBV11-2, the J gene TRBJ2-3, with D uncertain. The V end was cut by 8 bases, the J end by 5 bases, with 17 bases between. Germline V gene sequence: CDR1 SGHAT, CDR2 FQNNGV. The CDR3 loop spans 14 amino acids. The sequenced CDR3 bases are TGTGCCAGCGGCTCGAGAGCGTCGGGAGATACG. It specifies CASGSRASGDT. The entire CDR3 is CASGSRASGDTQYF.

In regard to this clone: The read terminates 3 residues ahead of where the CDR3 ends, so the germline J gene completes it. The chain combines TRBV18 with TRBJ1-2; 7 nucleotides match TRBD1. The CDR3 extends over 14 amino acids. Germline CDR1 KGHSH, CDR2 LQKENI. CDR3 sequence: CASSVNRDRIPYTF. Partial CDR3 DNA: TGTGCCAGCTCAGTTAACCGGGACAGAATCCCT.

To note about this clone: The read finishes 3 residues shy of the CDR3 end, and the germline J gene is used to complete it. J is TRBJ2-5 and V is TRBV10-1; D not certain. This CDR3 is 13 amino acids long. The ends were cut back, 2 bases at V and 1 base at J, with 5 bases in the middle. In germline, CDR1 is WNHNN, CDR2 SYGVQD (reference sequence). CDR3 DNA, as far as it was read: TGCGCCAGCAGTGAGAACAGCCAAGAGACC. Its translation: CASSENSQET. The full-length CDR3 reads as CASSENSQETQYF.

Worth noting for this clone: The CDR3 end is not reached by the read, which stops 3 residues before it; the germline J gene fills it in. J is TRBJ2-7 and V is TRBV7-9, with TRBD1 as a possible D gene (6 bases). The CDR3 consists of 13 residues. Germline assignment: CDR1 SEHNR and CDR2 FQNEAQ (reference sequence). The covered CDR3 bases are TGTTTCAGCAACTGGGGGCAAGCCTACGAG. As protein: CFSNWGQAYE. The whole CDR3 protein is CFSNWGQAYEQYF. The complete variable domain, with remaining parts taken from reference TRBV7-9 and TRBJ2-7, reads DTGVSQNPRHKITKRGQNVTFRCDPISEHNRLYWYRQTLGQGPEFLTYFQNEAQLEKSRLLSDRFSAERPKGSFSTLEIQRTEQGDSAMYLCFSNWGQAYEQYFGPGTRLTVT.

Comment on this clone: The read terminates 3 residues ahead of where the CDR3 ends, so the germline J gene completes it. The V gene is TRBV11-1, the J gene TRBJ2-7, with D uncertain. V was trimmed by 5 bases and J by 0 bases, leaving 11 bases between them. This CDR3 has 14 amino acids. Germline V gene data show CDR1 as SGHAT and CDR2 as FQDESV (reference sequence). The CDR3: CASSPRQVSYEQYF. The part of the CDR3 DNA that was read is TGTGCCAGCAGCCCCCGTCAGGTCTCCTACGAG.

As for this clone: The germline gene is not matched at one end of the junction; a read error may be the cause. The read ends 3 residues early relative to the CDR3; the germline J gene fills the gap. The genes are TRBV4-2 and TRBJ1-1, with D unclear. The CDR3 is made up of 13 amino acids. Germline V gene data show CDR1 as LGHNA and CDR2 as YNFKEQ. The DNA read from the CDR3 is TGCGCCAGCAGCCAAGATAGAAACACTGAA. As protein: CASSQDRNTE. The complete CDR3 reads CASSQDRNTEAFF.

On this clone itself: The DNA ends 3 residues before the CDR3 does, and the rest of the CDR3 is filled in from the germline J gene. The chain carries TRBV5-1 and TRBJ1-1, with D possibly being TRBD1 (5 bases). The CDR3 extends over 16 amino acids. The germline CDR1 and CDR2 sequences are SGHRS and YFSETQ. V was pared by 3 bases and J by 1 base, with 16 bases between. CDR3 DNA, as far as it was read: TGCGCCAGCAGCTCGAGAGGGCAAAGGGGGAACACTGAA. This translates into CASSSRGQRGNTE. The whole CDR3 region reads CASSSRGQRGNTEAFF.